This entry describes one TCR beta chain. Its target is unknown. These data come from a study of blood T cells in healthy people across ages. Donors each provided 8 to 10 milliliters of peripheral blood. Isolation recovered at least 6 million PBMCs from every sample. Germline V lookup: CDR1 SGHVS, CDR2 FQNEAQ. V was cut by 2 bases and J by 9 bases, with 8 bases left in between. The CDR3 is 12 amino acids. Alongside a J-beta primer mix, a sample-barcoded 5' primer served in a second PCR lasting about 7 to 11 cycles. Each cDNA molecule was tagged by a template-switch adaptor that had 12 random nucleotides. TCRdb passed the 5' RACE reads through MiXCR, listing each CDR3 protein once. The sample yields 1.8 million or so distinct CDR3 sequences, roughly 43% seen once. Study-wide results and limits: With age, beta diversity per million T cells declined roughly linearly, significantly by 40.

The source is a human donor in good health. Sequenced: blood. This sequence joins TRBV7-8 and TRBJ1-5; unclear D gene. The CDR3 nucleotides are TGTGCCAGCAGCTTATTAGGACTGCCCCAGCATTTT. Protein: CASSLLGLPQHF.